A single sample is the source of the 11 T cell receptor beta chains below, sequenced in a study of T cell changes during pregnancy in multiple sclerosis. TCRdb keeps only in-frame clones here, not all; method: immunoSEQ multiplex PCR. Of approximately 30,000 clones listed, 87% are singletons. The sequences come from CD8+ T cells from peripheral blood mononuclear cells, collected before pregnancy. These receptors were obtained from a female donor with multiple sclerosis, enrolled in a pregnancy study.

This sequence joins TRBV7-9 and TRBJ2-1; 7 bases agree with TRBD2. Germline CDR1 SEHNR, CDR2 FQNEAQ (reference sequence). The junction had 12 bases not matched to a gene; V was cut back by 5 bases and J by 8 bases. CDR3 length: 15 residues. DNA for the CDR3: TGTGCCAGCAGCGATCCCCGGGGGGTGGGCGATGAGCAGTTCTTC. Its protein product is CASSDPRGVGDEQFF.

The chain has TRBV7-2 and TRBJ2-1; 9 bases match TRBD1. Trimming at V came to 4 bases and at J to 8 bases, leaving 12 bases not matched to a gene. There are 16 residues in the CDR3. In germline, CDR1 is SGHTA, CDR2 FQGNSA. CDR3 bases: TGTGCCAGCAGCTCGACTCCGGGACAGGGATGGTATGAGCAGTTCTTC. Translation: CASSSTPGQGWYEQFF.

V usage is TRBV7-3 and J usage is TRBJ1-5; maybe TRBD1 (5 bases). V lost 0 bases to trimming and J lost 2 bases, with 14 bases between them. Germline V lookup: CDR1 SGHTA, CDR2 FQGTGA. There are 17 residues in the CDR3. The CDR3 DNA reads as TGTGCCAGCAGCTTAACAGGATGGGGCCGGGGCAATCAGCCCCAGCATTTT. Amino acids: CASSLTGWGRGNQPQHF.

J is TRBJ2-7 and V is TRBV13, with 11 positions matching TRBD2. There are 15 residues in the CDR3. Germline trimming cut 5 bases from V and 1 base from J; bases unmatched to any gene: 4. CDR1 is PRHDT and CDR2 is FYEKMQ in the germline V gene (reference sequence). The CDR3 DNA is TGTGCCAGCAGCCCGGGGACTAGCGGTTCCTACGAGCAGTACTTC. Its protein is CASSPGTSGSYEQYF.

This clone was recorded only once. CDR3 amino acids: CASSLGLAGGAPHNEQFF. The DNA of the CDR3 is TGTGCCAGCAGTTTGGGGCTAGCGGGGGGAGCTCCTCACAATGAGCAGTTCTTC. The chain combines TRBV27 with TRBJ2-1; 11 bases agree with TRBD2. Germline lookup yields CDR1 MNHEY and CDR2 SMNVEV (reference sequence). Losses at the gene ends were 3 bases for V and 5 bases for J; bases not matched to a gene: 12. The CDR3 is 18 amino acids.

The genes are TRBV27 and TRBJ1-2, with TRBD1 as a possible D gene (6 bases). This CDR3 has 16 amino acids. Deletions cut 3 bases from V and 2 bases from J, with 16 bases between. CDR1 and CDR2 (germline): MNHEY, SMNVEV (reference sequence). CDR3 sequence: CASSFAGTIPNYGYTF. CDR3 nucleotides: TGTGCCAGCAGTTTCGCCGGGACAATTCCCAACTATGGCTACACCTTC.

The CDR3 region has the DNA TGTGCCAGCCGCGGACTAGCGGGGGGGGCAGATACGCAGTATTTT. Protein sequence: CASRGLAGGADTQYF. This rearrangement joins TRBV27 to TRBJ2-3; 15 bases agree with TRBD2. CDR1 is MNHEY and CDR2 is SMNVEV in the germline V gene (reference sequence). Losses at the gene ends were 8 bases for V and 4 bases for J; bases not matched to a gene: 4. This CDR3 spans 15 amino acids.

This clone was counted many times. The chain couples TRBV7-2 to TRBJ1-6, with D perhaps matching TRBD1 (6 bases). CDR1 SGHTA and CDR2 FQGNSA come from the germline V gene. V lost 2 bases to trimming and J lost 10 bases, with 12 bases between them. The CDR3 totals 14 residues. CDR3 loop: CASSLIGGGSPLHF. DNA for the CDR3: TGTGCCAGCAGCTTAATTGGGGGCGGGTCACCCCTCCACTTT.

This chain uses TRBV27 with TRBJ1-1; D is perhaps TRBD1 (6 bases). Germline V lookup: CDR1 MNHEY, CDR2 SMNVEV (reference sequence). V was cut by 2 bases and J by 2 bases, with 9 bases left in between. CDR3 length: 14 amino acids. The chain's CDR3 is CASSLMGANTEAFF. In DNA, the CDR3 is TGTGCCAGCAGTTTAATGGGGGCCAACACTGAAGCTTTCTTT.

This clone was seen a handful of times. The chain uses TRBV6-6 and TRBJ1-1, with TRBD1 matching over 8 bases. Unmatched junction bases numbered 4, after V lost 1 base and J lost 0 bases. CDR3 length: 16 residues. Per germline, CDR1 MNHNY and CDR2 SVGAGI (reference sequence). The CDR3 protein is CASSYWTGRMNTEAFF. The CDR3, as DNA: TGTGCCAGCAGTTACTGGACAGGGCGGATGAACACTGAAGCTTTCTTT.

The table lists this clone with a count of one. The chain employs TRBV28 and TRBJ2-7, with D perhaps matching TRBD2 (5 bases). CDR1 is MDHEN, CDR2 SYDVKM, per germline. The CDR3 extends over 15 amino acids. V dropped 7 bases and J dropped 2 bases, with 18 bases sitting between them. The CDR3, as DNA: TGTGCCAGCAAGGAGGCCTCAACCAGGCCCTACGAGCAGTACTTC. This gives the protein CASKEASTRPYEQYF. Combining the CDR3 with reference TRBV28 and TRBJ2-7 gives the whole variable domain DVKVTQSSRYLVKRTGEKVFLECVQDMDHENMFWYRQDPGLGLRLIYFSYDVKMKEKGDIPEGYSVSREKKERFSLILESASTNQTSMYLCASKEASTRPYEQYFGPGTRLTVT.